This is a list of T cell receptor beta chains from one sample in a study of shared clonotypes between healthy human individuals. Some clones are missing from TCRdb's copy, which holds only in-frame ones; the method was immunoSEQ multiplex PCR. The repertoire holds 2 million to 2.5 million clones, just under 95% seen once, with approximately 0.41% in the top ten. The sequencing input was naive CD4+ T cells from PBMCs. Receptor source: a man in his late teens or twenties in good health. Some clones in this sample may be carry-over from other donors' samples. Each CDR3 is given with its conserved first and last residue. A D gene is named only where the DNA matches it firmly. Not every row has a clone size; where given, it reads once, few, many or a size class.

v_gene: TRBV6-5
abundance: -
len: 11
j_gene: TRBJ2-1
d_gene: -
CDR3nt: TGTGCCAGCAGCCAATTAAATGAGCAGTTCTTC
CDR3aa: CASSQLNEQFF

v_gene: TRBV5-1
abundance: few
len: 16
j_gene: TRBJ1-3
d_gene: -
CDR3nt: TGCGCCAGCAGCTTGGGGGGCAGCAACTCTGGAAACACCATATATTTT
CDR3aa: CASSLGGSNSGNTIYF

v_gene: TRBV18
abundance: -
len: 15
j_gene: TRBJ2-7
d_gene: -
CDR3nt: TGTGCCAGCTCACCCCCGGGATATGTCTCCTACGAGCAGTACTTC
CDR3aa: CASSPPGYVSYEQYF

v_gene: TRBV5-4
abundance: -
len: 14
j_gene: TRBJ2-7
d_gene: -
CDR3nt: TGTGCCAGCAGCTCGGGGACTTCCCCCTACGAGCAGTACTTC
CDR3aa: CASSSGTSPYEQYF

v_gene: TRBV10-3
abundance: few
len: 11
j_gene: TRBJ2-7
d_gene: -
CDR3nt: TGTGCCATCAGTGACTCCTACGAGCAGTACTTC
CDR3aa: CAISDSYEQYF

v_gene: TRBV11-3
abundance: -
len: 14
j_gene: TRBJ2-7
d_gene: TRBD1
CDR3nt: TGTGCCAGCAGCCCCCGGGACAGTTCCTACGAGCAGTACTTC
CDR3aa: CASSPRDSSYEQYF

v_gene: TRBV2
abundance: -
len: 16
j_gene: TRBJ2-1
d_gene: -
CDR3nt: TGTGCCAGCAGCCGCCAGGGGCCGTCACAGAACAATGAGCAGTTCTTC
CDR3aa: CASSRQGPSQNNEQFF

v_gene: TRBV10-1
abundance: -
len: 11
j_gene: TRBJ2-7
d_gene: TRBD1
CDR3nt: TGCGCCAGCGGGGACAGCTACGAGCAGTACTTC
CDR3aa: CASGDSYEQYF

v_gene: TRBV27
abundance: -
len: 18
j_gene: TRBJ2-2
d_gene: TRBD1
CDR3nt: TGTGCCAGCAGTTACATATTCCTGGGACAGGGCTACACCGGGGAGCTGTTTTTT
CDR3aa: CASSYIFLGQGYTGELFF

v_gene: TRBV6-6
abundance: -
len: 11
j_gene: TRBJ2-1
d_gene: -
CDR3nt: TGTGCCAGCAGACTTCGGGGAGTCCGGTTCTTC
CDR3aa: CASRLRGVRFF

v_gene: TRBV2
abundance: -
len: 14
j_gene: TRBJ2-7
d_gene: -
CDR3nt: TGTGCCAGCAGAATCCTCGCGGCCTCCTACGAGCAGTACTTC
CDR3aa: CASRILAASYEQYF

v_gene: TRBV5-1
abundance: -
len: 13
j_gene: TRBJ1-6
d_gene: -
CDR3nt: TGCGCCAGCAGCCCCTCCGGGGATTCACCCCTCCACTTT
CDR3aa: CASSPSGDSPLHF

v_gene: TRBV10-3
abundance: -
len: 15
j_gene: TRBJ1-1
d_gene: -
CDR3nt: TGTGCCATCAGTGAGTCGTTCGGGGGGAACACTGAAGCTTTCTTT
CDR3aa: CAISESFGGNTEAFF

v_gene: TRBV19
abundance: -
len: 17
j_gene: TRBJ1-5
d_gene: -
CDR3nt: TGTGCCAGTAGTAAGCAAGATACAGGGATAAGCAATCAGCCCCAGCATTTT
CDR3aa: CASSKQDTGISNQPQHF

v_gene: TRBV27
abundance: -
len: 14
j_gene: TRBJ2-7
d_gene: TRBD2
CDR3nt: TGTGCCAGCAGGACCCGGGAGGGCCCCTACGAGCAGTACTTC
CDR3aa: CASRTREGPYEQYF

v_gene: TRBV5-4
abundance: -
len: 14
j_gene: TRBJ2-1
d_gene: -
CDR3nt: TGTGCCAGCAGCTTGGTTAAGACTGAGGATGAGCAGTTCTTC
CDR3aa: CASSLVKTEDEQFF

v_gene: TRBV28
abundance: once
len: 15
j_gene: TRBJ1-3
d_gene: TRBD1
CDR3nt: TGTGCCACCACCCCATCAGGGGGGCGAAGAAACACCATATATTTT
CDR3aa: CATTPSGGRRNTIYF

v_gene: TRBV30
abundance: -
len: 13
j_gene: TRBJ2-3
d_gene: TRBD2
CDR3nt: TGTGCCGGATTAGCGGGGGGAGCAGATACGCAGTATTTT
CDR3aa: CAGLAGGADTQYF

v_gene: TRBV6-5
abundance: -
len: 14
j_gene: TRBJ1-5
d_gene: -
CDR3nt: TGTGCCAGCAGTTCAGGGAGTTCTTGGCAGCCCCAGCATTTT
CDR3aa: CASSSGSSWQPQHF

v_gene: TRBV27
abundance: -
len: 13
j_gene: TRBJ1-2
d_gene: -
CDR3nt: TGTGCCAGCAGTCCGGGACTTAACTATGGCTACACCTTC
CDR3aa: CASSPGLNYGYTF

v_gene: TRBV5-8
abundance: -
len: 12
j_gene: TRBJ1-5
d_gene: -
CDR3nt: TGTGCCAGCAGCTTGCAGTATCAGCCCCAGCATTTT
CDR3aa: CASSLQYQPQHF

v_gene: TRBV7-5
abundance: -
len: 15
j_gene: TRBJ1-1
d_gene: -
CDR3nt: TGTGCCAGAAGCTTAGGTGGACAGATGAACACTGAAGCTTTCTTT
CDR3aa: CARSLGGQMNTEAFF

v_gene: TRBV18
abundance: -
len: 16
j_gene: TRBJ2-5
d_gene: -
CDR3nt: TGTGCCAGCTCACCACGTATTGGGGGTTACCAAGAGACCCAGTACTTC
CDR3aa: CASSPRIGGYQETQYF

v_gene: TRBV27
abundance: -
len: 16
j_gene: TRBJ2-7
d_gene: -
CDR3nt: TGTGCCAGCAGGGCCCTTTTTGGAGGAATTAGCTACGAGCAGTACTTC
CDR3aa: CASRALFGGISYEQYF

v_gene: TRBV19
abundance: once
len: 16
j_gene: TRBJ1-2
d_gene: -
CDR3nt: TGTGCCAGTAGTATAGGATGGGGGCTTGCGTCGAATGGCTACACCTTC
CDR3aa: CASSIGWGLASNGYTF

v_gene: TRBV7-3
abundance: few
len: 15
j_gene: TRBJ2-2
d_gene: TRBD1
CDR3nt: TGTGCCAGCAGCTTACAAGGGACAGGGTCCGGGGAGCTGTTTTTT
CDR3aa: CASSLQGTGSGELFF

v_gene: TRBV18
abundance: once
len: 13
j_gene: TRBJ1-1
d_gene: -
CDR3nt: TGTGCCAGCTCACCACCGTACCGGGGGGAAGCTTTCTTT
CDR3aa: CASSPPYRGEAFF

v_gene: TRBV10-2
abundance: -
len: 14
j_gene: TRBJ1-5
d_gene: -
CDR3nt: TGCGCCAGCAGTGAGTCGGGGGCTAATCAGCCCCAGCATTTT
CDR3aa: CASSESGANQPQHF

v_gene: TRBV5-1
abundance: -
len: 15
j_gene: TRBJ2-7
d_gene: -
CDR3nt: TGCGCCAGCAGCCCGGGACCCGAGAGCTCCTACGAGCAGTACTTC
CDR3aa: CASSPGPESSYEQYF

v_gene: TRBV19
abundance: -
len: 12
j_gene: TRBJ1-5
d_gene: -
CDR3nt: TGTGCCAGTAGTATTATAGAGGGGCCCCAGCATTTT
CDR3aa: CASSIIEGPQHF

v_gene: TRBV5-1
abundance: -
len: 15
j_gene: TRBJ1-1
d_gene: -
CDR3nt: TGCGCCAGCGCCGAACCAGGGGCAAGGTCCACTGAAGCTTTCTTT
CDR3aa: CASAEPGARSTEAFF

v_gene: TRBV11-1
abundance: few
len: 14
j_gene: TRBJ2-1
d_gene: TRBD2
CDR3nt: TGTGCCAGCAGCTTAAGACTAGCGGGAGGGGAGCAGTTCTTC
CDR3aa: CASSLRLAGGEQFF

v_gene: TRBV19
abundance: -
len: 15
j_gene: TRBJ2-3
d_gene: -
CDR3nt: TGTGCCAGTAGTATAAGGGGGACTAATACAGATACGCAGTATTTT
CDR3aa: CASSIRGTNTDTQYF

v_gene: TRBV7-8
abundance: once
len: 15
j_gene: TRBJ2-7
d_gene: TRBD2
CDR3nt: TGTGCCAGCAGCTTCTCCCTAGCGGGCCGCTACGAGCAGTACTTC
CDR3aa: CASSFSLAGRYEQYF

v_gene: TRBV9
abundance: -
len: 14
j_gene: TRBJ1-2
d_gene: -
CDR3nt: TGTGCCAGCAGCGTAGGACAGAGTCCCTATGGCTACACCTTC
CDR3aa: CASSVGQSPYGYTF

v_gene: TRBV15
abundance: -
len: 11
j_gene: TRBJ2-1
d_gene: -
CDR3nt: TGTGCCACCAGCCGCCCCGGGGAGCAGTTCTTC
CDR3aa: CATSRPGEQFF

v_gene: TRBV10-3
abundance: once
len: 15
j_gene: TRBJ2-7
d_gene: -
CDR3nt: TGTGCCATCAGTGTCGGCCCTCAAATGAACTACGAGCAGTACTTC
CDR3aa: CAISVGPQMNYEQYF

v_gene: TRBV11-2
abundance: -
len: 18
j_gene: TRBJ2-3
d_gene: TRBD2
CDR3nt: TGTGCCAGCAGCTTAGCGCGAGGGACTAGCGGGAATACAGATACGCAGTATTTT
CDR3aa: CASSLARGTSGNTDTQYF

v_gene: TRBV15
abundance: -
len: 18
j_gene: TRBJ2-6
d_gene: TRBD2
CDR3nt: TGTGCCACCAGCAGATCGACTAGCGGGCTAGCTGGGGCCAACGTCCTGACTTTC
CDR3aa: CATSRSTSGLAGANVLTF

v_gene: TRBV30
abundance: -
len: 14
j_gene: TRBJ2-1
d_gene: -
CDR3nt: TGTGCCTGGAACACCAGGGGGGGAAGGAATGAGCAGTTCTTC
CDR3aa: CAWNTRGGRNEQFF

v_gene: TRBV19
abundance: -
len: 16
j_gene: TRBJ2-3
d_gene: TRBD2
CDR3nt: TGTGCCAGTAGTTCTCGACTAGCGGATGTCACAGATACGCAGTATTTT
CDR3aa: CASSSRLADVTDTQYF